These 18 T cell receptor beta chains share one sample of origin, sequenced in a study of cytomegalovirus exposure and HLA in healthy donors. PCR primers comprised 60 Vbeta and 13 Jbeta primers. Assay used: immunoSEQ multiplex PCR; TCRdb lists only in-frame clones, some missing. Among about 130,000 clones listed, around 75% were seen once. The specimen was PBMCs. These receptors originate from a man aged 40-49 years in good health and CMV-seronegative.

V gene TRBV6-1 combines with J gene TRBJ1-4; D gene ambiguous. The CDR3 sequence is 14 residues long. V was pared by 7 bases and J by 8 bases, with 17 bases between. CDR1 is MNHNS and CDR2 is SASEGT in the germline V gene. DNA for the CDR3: TGTGCCAGCAATACCGGGAAGGGAGGAGAAAAACTGTTTTTT. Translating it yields CASNTGKGGEKLFF.

CDR3 in amino acids: CAWSVGPLGYTF. For the CDR3, the DNA is TGTGCCTGGAGTGTTGGGCCCCTAGGCTACACCTTC. V gene TRBV30 combines with J gene TRBJ1-2; D ambiguous. Germline V gives CDR1 GTSNPN, CDR2 SVGIG (reference sequence). This CDR3 is 12 amino acids long. With 0 bases removed from V and 8 bases from J, the gap between germline ends came to 10 bases.

The CDR3 region has the DNA TGTGCCAGCAGTTTATCAGGACAAACCTACGAGCAGTACTTC. The encoded protein is CASSLSGQTYEQYF. This sequence joins TRBV27 and TRBJ2-7, with D maybe TRBD1 (5 bases). Germline loops: CDR1 MNHEY, CDR2 SMNVEV (reference sequence). The CDR3 spans 14 residues. The V end lost 0 bases, the J end lost 2 bases, and 8 bases lay between the germline ends.

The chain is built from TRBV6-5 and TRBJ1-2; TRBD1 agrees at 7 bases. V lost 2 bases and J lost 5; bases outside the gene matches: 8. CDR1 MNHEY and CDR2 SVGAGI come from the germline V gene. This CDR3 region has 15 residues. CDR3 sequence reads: CASSYAPGTVYGYTF. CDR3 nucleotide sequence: TGTGCCAGCAGTTACGCTCCCGGGACAGTTTATGGCTACACCTTC.

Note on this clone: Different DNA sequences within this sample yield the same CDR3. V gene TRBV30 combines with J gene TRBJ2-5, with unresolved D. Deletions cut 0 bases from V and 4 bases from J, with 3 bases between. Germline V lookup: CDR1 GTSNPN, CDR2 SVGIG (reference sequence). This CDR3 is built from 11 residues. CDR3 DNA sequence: TGTGCCTGGAGTGTACTAGAGACCCAGTACTTC. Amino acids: CAWSVLETQYF.

The CDR3 DNA reads TGTGCCAGCAGGCGGACAGGGGTTCAGCCCCAGCATTTT. Translation gives CASRRTGVQPQHF. The chain links TRBV28 to TRBJ1-5, with 9 nucleotides matching TRBD1. The V gene end was trimmed by 6 bases and the J gene end by 6 bases; junction bases not matched to a gene: 3. The CDR3 sequence is 13 residues long. Germline CDR1 reads MDHEN; CDR2 reads SYDVKM.

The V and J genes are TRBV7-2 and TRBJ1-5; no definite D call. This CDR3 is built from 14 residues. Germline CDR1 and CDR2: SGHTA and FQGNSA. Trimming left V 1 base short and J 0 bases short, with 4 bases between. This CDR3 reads CASSLVISNQPQHF. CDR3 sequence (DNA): TGTGCCAGCAGCTTAGTTATTAGCAATCAGCCCCAGCATTTT.

DNA of the CDR3: TGTGCCAGCTATCGGGAGTGGGGCAATGAGCAGTTCTTC. It encodes CASYREWGNEQFF. V usage is TRBV6-5 and J usage is TRBJ2-1; a weak D match, TRBD2 (6 bases). The CDR3 consists of 13 residues. Germline assignment: CDR1 MNHEY and CDR2 SVGAGI. The germline V and J ends were trimmed by 8 bases and 6 bases, with 14 bases remaining between them.

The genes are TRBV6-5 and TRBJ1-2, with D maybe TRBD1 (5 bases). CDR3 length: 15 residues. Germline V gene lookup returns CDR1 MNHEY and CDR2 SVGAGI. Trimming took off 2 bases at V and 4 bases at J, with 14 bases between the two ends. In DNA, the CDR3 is TGTGCCAGCAGTTACGCGGGGACCTCTTCCTATGGCTACACCTTC. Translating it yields CASSYAGTSSYGYTF.

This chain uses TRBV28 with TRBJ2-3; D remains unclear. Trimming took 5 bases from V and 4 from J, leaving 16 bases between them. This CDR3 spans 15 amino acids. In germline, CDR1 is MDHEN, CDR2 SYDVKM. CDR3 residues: CASSGPTKWADTQYF. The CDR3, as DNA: TGTGCCAGCAGTGGCCCCACTAAATGGGCAGATACGCAGTATTTT.

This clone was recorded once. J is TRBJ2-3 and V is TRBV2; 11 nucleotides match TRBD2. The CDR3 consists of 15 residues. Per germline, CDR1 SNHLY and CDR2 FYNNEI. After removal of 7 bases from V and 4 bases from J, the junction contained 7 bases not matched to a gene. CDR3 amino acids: CASKLSGRAPDTQYF. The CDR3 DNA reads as TGTGCCAGCAAGCTTAGCGGGAGGGCCCCAGATACGCAGTATTTT.

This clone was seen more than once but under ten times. In DNA, the CDR3 is TGTGCCAGCAGTTTAGTAGTGGGGGGAACGCAGTATTTT. This encodes CASSLVVGGTQYF. This chain connects TRBV27 to TRBJ2-3; a possible D gene is TRBD2 (6 bases). CDR3 size: 13 residues. Germline-derived CDR1 and CDR2 are MNHEY and SMNVEV (reference sequence). With 2 bases removed from V and 9 bases from J, the gap between germline ends came to 12 bases.

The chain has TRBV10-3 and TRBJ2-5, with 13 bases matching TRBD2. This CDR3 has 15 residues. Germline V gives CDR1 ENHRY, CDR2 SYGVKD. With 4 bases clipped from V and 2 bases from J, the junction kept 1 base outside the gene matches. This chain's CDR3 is CAISGGLAGQETQYF. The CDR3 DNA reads TGTGCCATCAGTGGGGGACTAGCGGGACAAGAGACCCAGTACTTC.

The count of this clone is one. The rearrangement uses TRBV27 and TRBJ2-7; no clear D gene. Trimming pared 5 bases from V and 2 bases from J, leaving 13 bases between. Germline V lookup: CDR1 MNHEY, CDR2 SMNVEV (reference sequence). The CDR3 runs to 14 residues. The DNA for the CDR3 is TGTGCCAGCAGTCCTTCCAGCGACCCCTACGAGCAGTACTTC. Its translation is CASSPSSDPYEQYF.

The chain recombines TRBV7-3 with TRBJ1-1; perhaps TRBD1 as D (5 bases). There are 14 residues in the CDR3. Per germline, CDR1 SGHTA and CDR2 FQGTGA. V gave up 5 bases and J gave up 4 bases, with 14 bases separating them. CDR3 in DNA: TGTGCCAGCAGCCCCACGGGGGGGAGCACTGAAGCTTTCTTT. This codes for CASSPTGGSTEAFF.

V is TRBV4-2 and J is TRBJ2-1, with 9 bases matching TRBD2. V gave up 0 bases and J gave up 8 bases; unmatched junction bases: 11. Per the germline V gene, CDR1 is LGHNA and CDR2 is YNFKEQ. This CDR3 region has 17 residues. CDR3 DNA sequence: TGTGCCAGCAGCCAAGATGAATCGGCGGGAGGGCCTGATGAGCAGTTCTTC. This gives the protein CASSQDESAGGPDEQFF.

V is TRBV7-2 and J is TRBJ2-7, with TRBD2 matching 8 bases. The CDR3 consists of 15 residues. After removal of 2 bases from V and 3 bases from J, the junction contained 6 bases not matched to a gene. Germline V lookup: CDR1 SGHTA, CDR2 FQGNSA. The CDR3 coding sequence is TGTGCCAGCAGCTTAAGTCTAGCGGGCCTCTACGAGCAGTACTTC. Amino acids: CASSLSLAGLYEQYF.

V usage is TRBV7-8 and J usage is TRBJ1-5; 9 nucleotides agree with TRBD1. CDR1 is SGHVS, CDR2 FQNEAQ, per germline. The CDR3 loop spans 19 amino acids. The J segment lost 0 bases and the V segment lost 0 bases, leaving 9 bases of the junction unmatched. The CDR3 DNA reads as TGTGCCAGCAGCTTAGCGTACAGGGGGCTAATCTATAGCAATCAGCCCCAGCATTTT. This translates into CASSLAYRGLIYSNQPQHF. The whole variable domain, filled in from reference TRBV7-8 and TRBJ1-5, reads GAGVSQSPRYKVAKRGQDVALRCDPISGHVSLFWYQQALGQGPEFLTYFQNEAQLDKSGLPSDRFFAERPEGSVSTLKIQRTQQEDSAVYLCASSLAYRGLIYSNQPQHFGDGTRLSIL.